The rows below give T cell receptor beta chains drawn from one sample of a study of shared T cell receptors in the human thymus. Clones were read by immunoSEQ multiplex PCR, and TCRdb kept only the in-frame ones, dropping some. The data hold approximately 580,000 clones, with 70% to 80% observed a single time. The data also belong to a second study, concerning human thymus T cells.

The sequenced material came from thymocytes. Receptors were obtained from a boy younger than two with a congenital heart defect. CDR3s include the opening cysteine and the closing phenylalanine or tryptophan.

cdr3_aa: CASSILGLAGIEQFF
v_call: TRBV19
j_call: TRBJ2-1

cdr3_aa: CASSQDGGGSSSDEQFF
v_call: TRBV4-3
j_call: TRBJ2-1

cdr3_aa: CATSRAGGLKSSGANVLTF
v_call: TRBV15
j_call: TRBJ2-6

cdr3_aa: CAWSVPTQRAAYEQYF
v_call: TRBV30
j_call: TRBJ2-7

cdr3_aa: CASSIGRTGELFF
v_call: TRBV19
j_call: TRBJ2-2

cdr3_aa: CASSLAGTSGIPEQFF
v_call: TRBV7-2
j_call: TRBJ2-1

cdr3_aa: CASSAVPDRYEQYF
v_call: TRBV11-2
j_call: TRBJ2-7

cdr3_aa: CASSLDRAFNGYTF
v_call: TRBV7-9
j_call: TRBJ1-2

cdr3_aa: CASSQEGRDGADTQYF
v_call: TRBV4-1
j_call: TRBJ2-3

cdr3_aa: CASSSQETQYF
v_call: TRBV5-1
j_call: TRBJ2-5

cdr3_aa: CASSLARAGGPNEQFF
v_call: TRBV7-9
j_call: TRBJ2-1

cdr3_aa: CASSRQGRETQYF
v_call: TRBV2
j_call: TRBJ2-5

cdr3_aa: CASSVGGPSSYEQYF
v_call: TRBV9
j_call: TRBJ2-7